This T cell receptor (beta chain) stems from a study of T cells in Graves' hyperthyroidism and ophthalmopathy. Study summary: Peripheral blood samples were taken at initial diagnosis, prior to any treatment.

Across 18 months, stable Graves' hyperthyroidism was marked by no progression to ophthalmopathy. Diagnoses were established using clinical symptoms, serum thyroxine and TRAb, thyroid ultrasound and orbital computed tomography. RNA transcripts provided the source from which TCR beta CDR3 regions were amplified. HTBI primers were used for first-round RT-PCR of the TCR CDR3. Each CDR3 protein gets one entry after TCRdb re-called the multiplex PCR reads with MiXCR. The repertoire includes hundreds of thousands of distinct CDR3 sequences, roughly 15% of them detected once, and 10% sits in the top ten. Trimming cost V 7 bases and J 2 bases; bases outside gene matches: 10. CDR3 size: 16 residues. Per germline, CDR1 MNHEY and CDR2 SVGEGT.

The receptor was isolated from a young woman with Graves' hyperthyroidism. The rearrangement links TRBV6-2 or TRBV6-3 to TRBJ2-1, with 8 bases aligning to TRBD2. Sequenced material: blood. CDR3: CASKSRAGAPYNEQFF. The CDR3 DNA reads TGTGCCAGCAAGTCTAGAGCGGGAGCGCCCTACAATGAGCAGTTCTTC.